Listed here are 21 T cell receptor beta chains from one sample, sequenced in a study of blood T cell repertoires in COVID-19. Method: immunoSEQ multiplex PCR; TCRdb's copy keeps in-frame clones and lacks some. The sample yields roughly 180,000 clones, approximately 80% seen once. Specimen: PBMCs or T cells enriched from blood (not recorded which). Receptors were obtained from a woman aged 55-69 years who had recovered from COVID-19.

The chain combines TRBV2 with TRBJ2-7; tentative D call: TRBD2 (5 bases). CDR1 and CDR2 from the germline V gene are SNHLY and FYNNEI. CDR3 length: 17 residues. V dropped 1 base and J dropped 0 bases, with 16 bases sitting between them. The CDR3 reads CASSEGLYYGYSYEQYF. CDR3 DNA: TGTGCCAGCAGTGAAGGACTATACTATGGGTACTCCTACGAGCAGTACTTC.

This sequence joins TRBV11-2 and TRBJ2-1; perhaps TRBD2 as D (5 bases). V was pared by 1 base and J by 0 bases, with 7 bases between. From germline, CDR1 is SGHAT and CDR2 FQNNGV. This CDR3 contains 15 residues. CDR3 amino acids: CASSLVASSYNEQFF. In DNA, the CDR3 is TGTGCCAGCAGCTTAGTAGCGAGCTCCTACAATGAGCAGTTCTTC.

This sequence joins TRBV3-1 (or the pseudogene TRBV3-2) and TRBJ1-1; D gene ambiguous. The germline V gene has CDR1 LGHDT and CDR2 YNNKEL (reference sequence). V lost 5 bases to trimming and J lost 5 bases, with 9 bases between them. This CDR3 is built from 12 residues. The CDR3 DNA sequence: TGTGCCAGCAGCGATCTGGAGACTGAAGCTTTCTTT. Protein sequence: CASSDLETEAFF.

The rearrangement uses TRBV2 and TRBJ1-6; TRBD1 agrees at 7 bases. The length of the CDR3 is 13 residues. The V and J ends lost 6 bases and 9 bases, in that order; junction bases with no gene match: 5. CDR1 SNHLY and CDR2 FYNNEI come from the germline V gene. The CDR3: CASRDRATSPLHF. The CDR3 DNA reads TGTGCCAGCAGAGACAGGGCAACTTCACCCCTCCACTTT.

The chain is built from TRBV7-9 and TRBJ2-3, with D maybe TRBD2 (5 bases). V lost 2 bases to trimming and J lost 0 bases, with 15 bases between them. This CDR3 region has 17 residues. CDR1 is SEHNR, CDR2 FQNEAQ, per germline (reference sequence). As DNA, the CDR3 is TGTGCCAGCAGCTTAAATCGGTTAGCGAAAAGCACAGATACGCAGTATTTT. Its translation: CASSLNRLAKSTDTQYF. The variable domain in full, with the rest retrieved from reference TRBV7-9 and TRBJ2-3, is DTGVSQNPRHKITKRGQNVTFRCDPISEHNRLYWYRQTLGQGPEFLTYFQNEAQLEKSRLLSDRFSAERPKGSFSTLEIQRTEQGDSAMYLCASSLNRLAKSTDTQYFGPGTRLTVL.

This rearrangement joins TRBV19 to TRBJ2-2; possibly TRBD2 for D (6 bases). In germline, CDR1 is LNHDA, CDR2 SQIVND (reference sequence). V lost 6 bases to trimming and J lost 5 bases, with 13 bases between them. The CDR3 is 14 amino acids. The CDR3 nucleotides read TGTGCCAGTAGGGAGGGTCCAGGGACCGGGGAGCTGTTTTTT. It codes for CASREGPGTGELFF.

The gene calls are TRBV7-9 and TRBJ2-3; D is unresolved. V shed 3 bases and J shed 5 bases, with 12 bases lying between them. From germline, CDR1 is SEHNR and CDR2 FQNEAQ (reference sequence). This CDR3 region has 14 residues. The CDR3 loop is CASSFKSRGDTQYF. In DNA form, the CDR3 reads TGTGCCAGCAGCTTCAAATCTCGAGGAGATACGCAGTATTTT.

The chain joins TRBV4-1 to TRBJ2-1, with 7 bases aligning to TRBD2. CDR3 length: 17 amino acids. Germline CDR1 is MGHRA and CDR2 is YSYEKL. The J segment lost 2 bases and the V segment lost 0 bases, leaving 7 bases of the junction unmatched. The chain's CDR3 is CASSQEGRGRAYNEQFF. CDR3 sequence (DNA): TGCGCCAGCAGCCAAGAAGGGAGAGGGAGGGCCTACAATGAGCAGTTCTTC.

This clone was counted once. The V gene is TRBV5-1, the J gene TRBJ2-2; 8 bases fit TRBD1. Germline V gene lookup returns CDR1 SGHRS and CDR2 YFSETQ. The CDR3 has 16 amino acids. V trimming: 5 bases; J trimming: 2 bases; junction bases outside the gene matches: 8. The DNA for the CDR3 is TGCGCCAGCAGAACGATCAGGGGGCCCAACACCGGGGAGCTGTTTTTT. This sequence encodes CASRTIRGPNTGELFF.

The chain links TRBV11-2 to TRBJ2-2; TRBD1 matches at 10 bases. The CDR3 contains 15 residues. Germline V gene sequence: CDR1 SGHAT, CDR2 FQNNGV. With V trimmed by 2 bases and J by 4 bases, 1 base remained unmatched. As DNA, the CDR3 is TGTGCCAGCAGCTTAAGACAGGGGGCCACCGGGGAGCTGTTTTTT. It encodes CASSLRQGATGELFF.

J is TRBJ1-2 and V is TRBV7-9; TRBD1 matches at 9 bases. Unmatched junction bases numbered 6, after V lost 5 bases and J lost 2 bases. The germline V gene has CDR1 SEHNR and CDR2 FQNEAQ (reference sequence). This CDR3 has 15 residues. CDR3 nucleotide sequence: TGTGCCAGCAGCCGCTCCACAGGGGGCAACTATGGCTACACCTTC. Translating it yields CASSRSTGGNYGYTF.

V is TRBV7-9 and J is TRBJ2-7; TRBD1 matches at 10 bases. V was pared by 5 bases and J by 8 bases, with 6 bases of the junction left unmatched. This CDR3 has 13 residues. The germline V gene encodes CDR1 SEHNR and CDR2 FQNEAQ (reference sequence). This CDR3 reads CASSAWDRGKQYF. In DNA, the CDR3 is TGTGCCAGCAGCGCCTGGGACAGGGGAAAGCAGTACTTC.

This rearrangement joins TRBV3-1 (or the pseudogene TRBV3-2) to TRBJ1-2, with D possibly matching TRBD1 (6 bases). The V gene lost 5 bases and the J gene lost 11 bases, with 18 bases spanning the gap. Germline CDR1 reads LGHDT; CDR2 reads YNNKEL (reference sequence). This CDR3 contains 13 residues. The CDR3 DNA reads TGTGCCAGCAGCTCAACAGGGTCCCGTGGGTACACCTTC. This gives the protein CASSSTGSRGYTF.

The CDR3 bases are TGTGCCAGCAGTGAAGCCCTTCCGGTGGGCAGTTCCTATGGCTACACCTTC. This gives the protein CASSEALPVGSSYGYTF. This chain joins TRBV6-1 and TRBJ1-2; D is unresolved. The ends were cut back, 0 bases at V and 4 bases at J, with 18 bases in the middle. The CDR3 spans 17 residues. Germline V gene data show CDR1 as MNHNS and CDR2 as SASEGT.

In its sample, this clone was seen once. V usage is TRBV5-1 and J usage is TRBJ2-7, with 10 bases identical to TRBD2. The CDR3 sequence is 21 residues long. CDR1 and CDR2 from the germline V gene are SGHRS and YFSETQ. J gave up 2 bases and V 0 bases, and 20 bases lay outside the gene matches. CDR3 sequence: CASSLEFGAGLAGEQAYEQYF. The CDR3 coding sequence is TGCGCCAGCAGCTTGGAGTTCGGGGCAGGGCTAGCGGGAGAACAGGCCTACGAGCAGTACTTC.

This clone has only one observation. The CDR3 DNA sequence: TGTGCCAGCAGCTTAAGTCTAGCGGGAGGCAATGAGCAGTTCTTC. Protein: CASSLSLAGGNEQFF. The genes are TRBV7-9 and TRBJ2-1; TRBD2 agrees at 11 bases. From germline, CDR1 is SEHNR and CDR2 FQNEAQ (reference sequence). The CDR3 consists of 15 residues. J was trimmed by 6 bases and V by 2 bases; bases with no gene match: 3. The whole variable domain, filled in from reference TRBV7-9 and TRBJ2-1, reads DTGVSQNPRHKITKRGQNVTFRCDPISEHNRLYWYRQTLGQGPEFLTYFQNEAQLEKSRLLSDRFSAERPKGSFSTLEIQRTEQGDSAMYLCASSLSLAGGNEQFFGPGTRLTVL.

The chain couples TRBV11-2 to TRBJ1-2, with 9 bases matching TRBD1. The junction had 9 bases not matched to a gene; V was cut back by 5 bases and J by 5 bases. Germline V gene data show CDR1 as SGHAT and CDR2 as FQNNGV. This CDR3 contains 15 residues. As DNA, the CDR3 is TGTGCCAGCAGCCGAGGGGTGACAGGGGGTTATGGCTACACCTTC. Protein product: CASSRGVTGGYGYTF.

The chain recombines TRBV4-1 with TRBJ2-7; 9 bases line up with TRBD2. J lost 2 bases, V lost 0 bases, and 5 bases had no gene match. CDR3 size: 16 residues. Germline CDR1 is MGHRA and CDR2 is YSYEKL. CDR3 bases: TGCGCCAGCAGCCAAGAATTAGCGGGGGTCCCCTACGAGCAGTACTTC. As protein: CASSQELAGVPYEQYF.

About this clone itself: Other DNA sequences in this specimen translate into the identical CDR3. The rearrangement links TRBV5-1 to TRBJ1-6, with TRBD1 matching 8 bases. CDR3 size: 15 residues. Germline V gene data show CDR1 as SGHRS and CDR2 as YFSETQ. Trimming removed 4 bases from V and 10 bases from J; junction bases left unmatched: 10. The CDR3: CASSLAGQGESPLHF. CDR3 nucleotides: TGCGCCAGCAGCCTAGCTGGACAGGGAGAGTCACCCCTCCACTTT.

This chain connects TRBV9 to TRBJ2-1; TRBD1 aligns across 7 bases. The CDR3 sequence is 14 residues long. Unmatched junction bases numbered 4, after V lost 4 bases and J lost 3 bases. The V gene's germline CDR1 is SGDLS and CDR2 YYNGEE. The CDR3 sequence: CASSRGPLYNEQFF. In DNA, the CDR3 is TGTGCCAGCAGCAGGGGGCCTCTCTACAATGAGCAGTTCTTC.

The chain recombines TRBV5-1 with TRBJ1-2; no firm D call. This CDR3 contains 14 residues. Trimming took 1 base from V and 0 from J, leaving 7 bases between them. CDR1 SGHRS and CDR2 YFSETQ come from the germline V gene. The CDR3 is CASSLTASNYGYTF. The CDR3 region has the DNA TGCGCCAGCAGCTTGACAGCTTCTAACTATGGCTACACCTTC.